The 11 T cell receptor beta chains in this list originate from one sample, sequenced in a study of blood T cell repertoires in COVID-19. Sequenced by immunoSEQ multiplex PCR; TCRdb stores in-frame clones only, minus some. The sample consists of some 170,000 clones, more than 80% of them appearing once. The specimen was peripheral blood. These receptors all come from a woman aged 55-70 years with acute or convalescent COVID-19.

This clone is labeled as medium-sized. The V and J genes are TRBV7-9 and TRBJ1-2, with a weak D call TRBD1 (5 bases). The length of the CDR3 is 12 residues. Trimming cost V 4 bases and J 8 bases, with 11 bases left between them. CDR1 SEHNR and CDR2 FQNEAQ come from the germline V gene (reference sequence). CDR3 protein: CASSSGGWGYTF. Here the CDR3 DNA reads TGTGCCAGCAGCTCCGGGGGATGGGGCTACACCTTC.

This rearrangement joins TRBV19 to TRBJ1-1; no definite D call. CDR1 is LNHDA, CDR2 SQIVND, per germline (reference sequence). CDR3 length: 14 residues. With 6 bases removed from V and 7 bases from J, the gap between germline ends came to 18 bases. CDR3 protein: CASRDGSLGSEAFF. The CDR3, as DNA: TGTGCCAGTAGGGATGGATCCCTGGGGAGTGAAGCTTTCTTT. Filled out from reference TRBV19 and TRBJ1-1, the complete variable domain reads DGGITQSPKYLFRKEGQNVTLSCEQNLNHDAMYWYRQDPGQGLRLIYYSQIVNDFQKGDIAEGYSVSREKKESFPLTVTSAQKNPTAFYLCASRDGSLGSEAFFGQGTRLTVV.

This sequence joins TRBV19 and TRBJ1-1; D uncertain. This CDR3 has 14 residues. Germline V lookup: CDR1 LNHDA, CDR2 SQIVND (reference sequence). V lost 1 base and J lost 6, with 12 bases in between. This CDR3 is CASSIGGVTSEAFF. CDR3 nucleotide sequence: TGTGCCAGTAGTATAGGAGGAGTAACCTCTGAAGCTTTCTTT.

The J gene is TRBJ1-5, the V gene TRBV28; D is unclear. The germline gives CDR1 MDHEN, CDR2 SYDVKM. Trimming pared 1 base from V and 8 bases from J, leaving 9 bases between. CDR3 length: 13 residues. CDR3: CASSLSGMEPQHF. Here the CDR3 DNA reads TGTGCCAGCAGTTTATCCGGGATGGAGCCCCAGCATTTT.

The CDR3 is CASGRDPNEKLFF. The CDR3 region has the DNA TGCGCCAGTGGCAGGGATCCTAATGAAAAACTGTTTTTT. The gene calls are TRBV5-1 and TRBJ1-4, with D possibly TRBD1 on 5 matching bases. Trimming took off 8 bases at V and 3 bases at J, with 11 bases between the two ends. This CDR3 spans 13 amino acids. The germline V gene encodes CDR1 SGHRS and CDR2 YFSETQ.

The V gene is TRBV2, the J gene TRBJ2-3; TRBD2 matches 10 bases. Germline CDR1 SNHLY, CDR2 FYNNEI. After removal of 3 bases from V and 6 bases from J, the junction contained 9 bases not matched to a gene. The CDR3 has 16 residues. The CDR3 region is CASSDAVAGGSDTQYF. The CDR3 region has the DNA TGTGCCAGCAGTGATGCGGTAGCGGGAGGCTCGGATACGCAGTATTTT.

This clone was detected only a few times. The chain links TRBV27 to TRBJ2-7; 8 nucleotides align to TRBD2. V trimming: 5 bases; J trimming: 3 bases; junction bases outside the gene matches: 9. This CDR3 region has 15 residues. Germline lookup yields CDR1 MNHEY and CDR2 SMNVEV (reference sequence). In DNA, the CDR3 is TGTGCCAGCAGTCCGTCGGTCAGCGGGAGCTACGAGCAGTACTTC. It yields the protein CASSPSVSGSYEQYF.

The rearrangement links TRBV15 to TRBJ2-2; 8 nucleotides agree with TRBD1. In germline, CDR1 is LNHNV, CDR2 YYDKDF (reference sequence). CDR3 length: 16 amino acids. The V and J ends lost 0 bases and 1 base, in that order; junction bases with no gene match: 1. The CDR3: CATSRDGTGNTGELFF. For the CDR3, the DNA is TGTGCCACCAGCAGAGATGGGACAGGGAACACCGGGGAGCTGTTTTTT.

The chain uses TRBV18 and TRBJ1-5, with D possibly matching TRBD1 (5 bases). Trimming took 2 bases from V and 5 from J, leaving 10 bases between them. This CDR3 is built from 14 residues. The germline V gene encodes CDR1 KGHSH and CDR2 LQKENI. CDR3 protein: CASSPGQLYQPQHF. The CDR3 DNA is TGTGCCAGCTCACCAGGACAACTCTATCAGCCCCAGCATTTT.

V and J are TRBV18 and TRBJ2-7; 15 bases match TRBD2. This CDR3 comprises 15 residues. J lost 7 bases, V lost 3 bases, and 4 bases had no gene match. Germline CDR1 and CDR2: KGHSH and LQKENI. The CDR3 here is CASSPGTSGRNEQYF. CDR3 coding DNA: TGTGCCAGCTCACCCGGGACTAGCGGGAGGAATGAGCAGTACTTC. The entire variable domain, with the rest obtained from reference TRBV18 and TRBJ2-7, is as follows: NAGVMQNPRHLVRRRGQEARLRCSPMKGHSHVYWYRQLPEEGLKFMVYLQKENIIDESGMPKERFSAEFPKEGPSILRIQQVVRGDSAAYFCASSPGTSGRNEQYFGPGTRLTVT.

The CDR3 region is CATKHSSGNTIYF. DNA for the CDR3: TGTGCCACTAAACACAGCTCTGGAAACACCATATATTTT. The chain joins TRBV13 to TRBJ1-3, with unresolved D. Germline CDR1 is PRHDT and CDR2 is FYEKMQ (reference sequence). The CDR3 runs 13 residues. Trimming shortened V by 10 bases and J by 0 bases, and 10 bases separated the two germline ends.